The 18 T cell receptor beta chains in this list originate from one sample, sequenced in a study of T cell repertoires in cytomegalovirus infection. TCRdb ran MiXCR on the reads and lists one entry per CDR3 protein. The sample has around 440,000 distinct CDR3 sequences, 10% to 12% seen once. Material for sequencing was PBMCs. The source is a human donor in good health (CMV status not recorded). Some clones in this sample may be carry-over from other donors' samples.

This chain joins TRBV5-1 and TRBJ1-6; 8 positions match TRBD1. This CDR3 has 16 amino acids. With 0 bases clipped from V and 7 bases from J, the junction kept 6 bases outside the gene matches. CDR1 and CDR2 (germline): SGHRS, YFSETQ. Here the CDR3 reads CASSLGPGQANSPLHF. The CDR3 DNA sequence: TGCGCCAGCAGCTTGGGCCCGGGACAGGCGAATTCACCCCTCCACTTT.

This clonotype was seen at least ten times. J is TRBJ2-7 and V is TRBV7-2; D call uncertain. The ends were cut back, 0 bases at V and 3 bases at J, with 12 bases in the middle. Germline V CDR1 and CDR2: SGHTA, FQGNSA. The CDR3 contains 15 residues. The CDR3 is CASSLAVGRYYEQYF. The CDR3 nucleotides read TGTGCCAGCAGCTTAGCGGTTGGCAGGTACTACGAGCAGTACTTC.

This clonotype has a count of ten or more. The chain employs TRBV6-2 or TRBV6-3 and TRBJ2-7; possible D gene TRBD1, 6 bases. Trimming cost V 5 bases and J 1 base, with 18 bases left between them. Per the germline V gene, CDR1 is MNHEY and CDR2 is SVGEGT. The CDR3 totals 16 residues. DNA of the CDR3: TGTGCCAGCAGTCCCGGGTGGGGGCTGTTTTCCTACGAGCAGTACTTC. This sequence encodes CASSPGWGLFSYEQYF.

This clonotype was counted many times. This chain connects TRBV7-2 to TRBJ1-2, with 10 bases identical to TRBD1. CDR1 is SGHTA, CDR2 FQGNSA, per germline. Losses at the gene ends were 5 bases for V and 7 bases for J; bases not matched to a gene: 10. CDR3 size: 15 residues. The CDR3 sequence: CASSLRGQGTGGYTF. CDR3 nucleotides: TGTGCCAGCAGCCTGAGGGGACAGGGGACTGGTGGCTACACCTTC.

The genes are TRBV12-3 or TRBV12-4 and TRBJ2-7, with TRBD2 matching over 7 bases. The CDR3 extends over 15 amino acids. The J segment lost 0 bases and the V segment lost 6 bases, leaving 8 bases of the junction unmatched. The CDR3 DNA reads as TGTGCCAGCAGCCGTAGCGGGTTCAGCTCCTACGAGCAGTACTTC. Its protein product is CASSRSGFSSYEQYF.

This clonotype was seen a handful of times. This sequence joins TRBV24-1 and TRBJ1-4; 9 bases map to TRBD1. V lost 4 bases and J lost 8; bases outside the gene matches: 7. The CDR3 consists of 15 residues. From germline, CDR1 is KGHDR and CDR2 SFDVKD. The CDR3 is CATSDGTGPREKLFF. The CDR3 DNA is TGTGCCACCAGTGACGGGACAGGGCCTCGCGAAAAACTGTTTTTT.

This rearrangement joins TRBV19 to TRBJ2-6, with unresolved D. Germline V gene sequence: CDR1 LNHDA, CDR2 SQIVND (reference sequence). The V and J ends lost 2 bases and 2 bases respectively, with 7 bases between them. CDR3 length equals 15 residues. CDR3 sequence (DNA): TGTGCCAGTAGTATAACGGATGCTGGGGCCAACGTCCTGACTTTC. It codes for CASSITDAGANVLTF.

This chain links TRBV28 with TRBJ1-1; the match to TRBD1 covers 10 bases. The CDR3 is 15 amino acids. V was clipped by 5 bases and J by 5 bases; unmatched bases: 8. Germline V gene data show CDR1 as MDHEN and CDR2 as SYDVKM. The CDR3 here is CASSGDRGFSTEAFF. CDR3 nucleotides: TGTGCCAGCAGTGGGGACAGGGGCTTTAGTACTGAAGCTTTCTTT.

The gene calls are TRBV4-1 and TRBJ1-2; D gene unclear. Germline-derived CDR1 and CDR2 are MGHRA and YSYEKL. The CDR3 has 13 amino acids. Trimming stripped 2 bases from V and 8 bases from J, with 12 bases between. CDR3 in DNA: TGCGCCAGCAGCCAACCCCCGGTCCCCGGCTACACCTTC. It codes for CASSQPPVPGYTF.

The gene calls are TRBV3-1 and TRBJ1-6; no definite D call. This CDR3 has 14 residues. Germline CDR1 and CDR2: LGHDT and YNNKEL (reference sequence). Trimming removed 0 bases from V and 11 bases from J, with 11 bases in between. In DNA form, the CDR3 reads TGTGCCAGCAGCCAAGATCGGGCGTATCCACCCCTCCACTTT. It is translated as CASSQDRAYPPLHF.

This clonotype has a count of ten or more. This chain links TRBV12-5 with TRBJ2-2, with 7 bases that match TRBD2. The CDR3 totals 13 residues. With 2 bases clipped from V and 6 bases from J, the junction kept 0 bases outside the gene matches. CDR1 LGHNT and CDR2 FRNRAP come from the germline V gene. CDR3 amino acids: CASGLSGAGELFF. In DNA form, the CDR3 reads TGTGCTAGTGGTTTGAGCGGGGCCGGGGAGCTGTTTTTT.

Ten or more counts support this clonotype. This chain joins TRBV11-3 and TRBJ2-1; D is ambiguous. Per germline, CDR1 SGHNT and CDR2 YENEEA. CDR3 length: 15 residues. The V end was cut by 1 base, the J end by 7 bases, with 14 bases between. CDR3 DNA: TGTGCCAGCAGCTTAGTCGGGTTGGGTACTAATGAGCAGTTCTTC. This translates into CASSLVGLGTNEQFF.

Ten or more counts support this clonotype. The V and J genes are TRBV20-1 and TRBJ2-5; 12 bases match TRBD2. The CDR3 runs to 15 residues. CDR1 and CDR2 (germline): DFQATT, SNEGSKA (reference sequence). V dropped 0 bases and J dropped 4; count of bases not matched to a gene: 3. CDR3 in amino acids: CSARESSGRGETQYF. CDR3 nucleotides: TGCAGTGCTAGAGAGTCTAGCGGGAGGGGAGAGACCCAGTACTTC.

This rearrangement joins TRBV7-9 to TRBJ2-6; 9 bases map to TRBD1. In germline, CDR1 is SEHNR, CDR2 FQNEAQ (reference sequence). Losses at the gene ends were 5 bases for V and 0 bases for J; bases not matched to a gene: 5. This CDR3 region has 17 residues. The CDR3 region has the DNA TGTGCCAGCAGCGGGGACAGGGCTAGCTCTGGGGCCAACGTCCTGACTTTC. Translation gives CASSGDRASSGANVLTF.

The chain couples TRBV19 to TRBJ2-7; D unclear. Germline V gives CDR1 LNHDA, CDR2 SQIVND (reference sequence). Trimming removed 6 bases at V and 3 bases at J, with 21 bases between. There are 16 residues in the CDR3. CDR3 nucleotide sequence: TGTGCCAGTAGCAGACTCACCCCCTCGGTTAACTACGAGCAGTACTTC. Amino acid sequence: CASSRLTPSVNYEQYF.

The rearrangement uses TRBV4-2 and TRBJ1-2; no clear D. V lost 2 bases and J lost 9, with 7 bases in between. CDR3 size: 11 residues. Germline CDR1 LGHNA, CDR2 YNFKEQ. The CDR3 reads CASSQLGCYTF. The CDR3 bases are TGTGCCAGCAGCCAACTGGGGTGCTACACCTTC.

This chain links TRBV20-1 with TRBJ2-7; 8 nucleotides agree with TRBD1. CDR1 is DFQATT, CDR2 SNEGSKA, per germline (reference sequence). The CDR3 consists of 14 residues. With V trimmed by 6 bases and J by 4 bases, 11 bases remained unmatched. CDR3 in amino acids: CSAQGASGLYEQYF. The DNA for the CDR3 is TGCAGTGCCCAGGGGGCCTCGGGCTTATACGAGCAGTACTTC.

This clonotype showed up just once. This chain uses TRBV7-9 with TRBJ2-7; D might be TRBD1 or TRBD2, each matching 7 bases. Trimming left V 5 bases short and J 5 bases short, with 19 bases between. The CDR3 contains 15 residues. Germline CDR1 is SEHNR and CDR2 is FQNEAQ (reference sequence). This CDR3 reads CASSNRGGGKDEQYF. In DNA, the CDR3 is TGTGCCAGCAGCAATCGGGGAGGGGGCAAGGACGAGCAGTACTTC.